This TCR beta chain was captured in a study of identical twins. Study results and caveats: When twins shared out-of-frame alpha sequences, those sequences had excess low generation probability.

Unmatched junction bases numbered 8, after V lost 6 bases and J lost 5 bases. CDR3 length equals 15 residues. Germline CDR1 and CDR2: SEHNR and FQNEAQ (reference sequence). TCRdb processed the 5' RACE reads anew with MiXCR; each CDR3 protein has one entry. This table has 450,000 or so distinct CDR3 sequences, approximately 25% appearing once. Worth noting for this clonotype: Its antigen is undetermined.

A further study also used this sample, focusing on T cells expressing NK-cell markers. That investigation notes: Among the eight sequenced donors, seven tested HCMV-seropositive and one tested seronegative.

The chain joins TRBV7-9 to TRBJ2-2; 8 bases agree with TRBD1. The clonotype comes from a young woman in good health. Specimen: CD4+ T cells sorted from blood. The CDR3 sequence is CASRSGGAGTGELFF. Here the CDR3 DNA reads TGTGCCAGCAGGTCAGGGGGCGCGGGAACCGGGGAGCTGTTTTTT.